The 21 T cell receptor beta chains presented below share a single source sample, sequenced in a study of CD8 T cells in ankylosing spondylitis. TCRdb called the 5' RACE reads again in MiXCR, with one record for every CDR3 protein. The sample carries about 160,000 distinct CDR3 sequences, around two fifths recorded once. Sequencing input: synovial fluid, either unsorted or a sorted T cell fraction (not recorded which). The receptors derive from a male donor with ankylosing spondylitis.

The V call is TRBV10-3, the J call TRBJ2-1; the match to TRBD1 covers 10 bases. This CDR3 is 18 amino acids long. Trimming at V came to 3 bases and at J to 4 bases, leaving 12 bases not matched to a gene. The V gene's germline CDR1 is ENHRY and CDR2 SYGVKD. The CDR3 DNA is TGTGCCATCAGTGACCCTCAACTCGACAGGGGGCTATACAATGAGCAGTTCTTC. Encoded protein: CAISDPQLDRGLYNEQFF.

The chain recombines TRBV7-9 with TRBJ2-1, with TRBD1 identical over 8 bases. J lost 4 bases, V lost 5 bases, and 4 bases had no gene match. The CDR3 extends over 14 amino acids. Germline loops: CDR1 SEHNR, CDR2 FQNEAQ (reference sequence). CDR3 sequence: CASSARQGYNEQFF. The CDR3 region has the DNA TGTGCCAGCAGCGCCAGACAGGGGTACAATGAGCAGTTCTTC. The full variable domain, with the rest looked up from reference TRBV7-9 and TRBJ2-1, is DTGVSQNPRHKITKRGQNVTFRCDPISEHNRLYWYRQTLGQGPEFLTYFQNEAQLEKSRLLSDRFSAERPKGSFSTLEIQRTEQGDSAMYLCASSARQGYNEQFFGPGTRLTVL.

In its sample, this clonotype was seen a few times. This chain's CDR3 is CASSKDETGELFF. CDR3 coding DNA: TGTGCCAGCAGTAAGGATGAGACCGGGGAGCTGTTTTTT. V and J are TRBV6-2 or TRBV6-3 and TRBJ2-2; D gene ambiguous. Trimming removed 5 bases at V and 5 bases at J, with 9 bases between. The CDR3 has 13 amino acids. The germline CDR1 and CDR2 sequences are MNHEY and SVGEGT.

This chain connects TRBV7-9 to TRBJ1-2; D is unclear. The CDR3 loop spans 12 amino acids. V was pared by 5 bases and J by 5 bases, with 9 bases between. From germline, CDR1 is SEHNR and CDR2 FQNEAQ (reference sequence). For the CDR3, the DNA is TGTGCCAGCAGCACCCCCGGGTATGGCTACACCTTC. It encodes CASSTPGYGYTF.

The chain joins TRBV20-1 to TRBJ1-5, with TRBD1 matching over 9 bases. The germline V gene has CDR1 DFQATT and CDR2 SNEGSKA (reference sequence). After removal of 5 bases from V and 6 bases from J, the junction contained 8 bases not matched to a gene. The CDR3 is 14 amino acids. CDR3 bases: TGCAGTGCTCCTGGACAGGGGCCTGGTCAGCCCCAGCATTTT. Translation: CSAPGQGPGQPQHF.

The chain joins TRBV20-1 to TRBJ1-2, with TRBD1 identical over 7 bases. J gave up 7 bases and V 0 bases, and 14 bases lay outside the gene matches. The germline V gene encodes CDR1 DFQATT and CDR2 SNEGSKA (reference sequence). The length of the CDR3 is 16 residues. The CDR3, as DNA: TGCAGTGCTAGAGATATTGTTGGGGACAGCCCAGTTGGCTACACCTTC. This sequence encodes CSARDIVGDSPVGYTF.

This clonotype has just a few counts. V and J are TRBV10-3 and TRBJ2-7; unclear D gene. Trimming left V 2 bases short and J 4 bases short, with 15 bases between. Germline V gene lookup returns CDR1 ENHRY and CDR2 SYGVKD. The CDR3 sequence is 15 residues long. The CDR3 region has the DNA TGTGCCATCAGTGAGGGGGATATGGGCGAGTACGAGCAGTACTTC. Its protein is CAISEGDMGEYEQYF.

V and J are TRBV11-2 and TRBJ2-3; 7 bases match TRBD2. The CDR3 totals 16 residues. J was trimmed by 0 bases and V by 3 bases; bases with no gene match: 6. CDR1 is SGHAT and CDR2 is FQNNGV in the germline V gene. The CDR3 is CASSFPAGASTDTQYF. CDR3 DNA: TGTGCCAGCAGCTTCCCCGCGGGAGCTAGCACAGATACGCAGTATTTT.

The chain links TRBV5-1 to TRBJ2-1; weak D call: TRBD1 (6 bases). Germline values: CDR1 SGHRS, CDR2 YFSETQ. V dropped 4 bases and J dropped 5 bases, with 16 bases sitting between them. CDR3 length: 15 residues. The CDR3 coding sequence is TGCGCCAGCAGCCTTAACTACAGGGAGAACAATGAGCAGTTCTTC. It translates to CASSLNYRENNEQFF.

Ten or more counts support this clonotype. This sequence joins TRBV27 and TRBJ1-1, with 7 bases aligning to TRBD1. The CDR3 is 12 amino acids. Trimming removed 7 bases from V and 7 bases from J; junction bases left unmatched: 6. CDR1 MNHEY and CDR2 SMNVEV come from the germline V gene (reference sequence). CDR3 sequence: CASIGGPFEAFF. The DNA for the CDR3 is TGTGCCAGCATAGGGGGCCCTTTTGAAGCTTTCTTT.

The gene calls are TRBV29-1 and TRBJ2-1; 7 positions match TRBD1. Germline assignment: CDR1 SQVTM and CDR2 ANQGSEA. The CDR3 consists of 11 residues. J lost 9 bases, V lost 7 bases, and 6 bases had no gene match. The DNA of the CDR3 is TGCAGCGAGCGACAGGGATTTGAGCAGTTCTTC. Translated: CSERQGFEQFF.

J is TRBJ1-5 and V is TRBV30, with unresolved D. The V and J ends lost 2 bases and 6 bases respectively, with 11 bases between them. The germline V gene encodes CDR1 GTSNPN and CDR2 SVGIG (reference sequence). This CDR3 has 13 residues. The CDR3 loop is CAWSLDSTQPQHF. Written as DNA, the CDR3 is TGTGCCTGGAGTCTGGATTCCACTCAGCCCCAGCATTTT.

This sequence joins TRBV4-3 and TRBJ2-1; perhaps TRBD2 as D (6 bases). The germline CDR1 and CDR2 sequences are LGHNA and YSLEER. Trimming left V 3 bases short and J 2 bases short, with 8 bases between. The CDR3 contains 14 residues. CDR3 residues: CASSQGLAYNEQFF. As DNA, the CDR3 is TGCGCCAGCAGCCAGGGACTTGCCTACAATGAGCAGTTCTTC.

For the CDR3, the DNA is TGCAGTGCCACCCAGGGGCGAATCAATCAGCCCCAGCATTTT. It translates to CSATQGRINQPQHF. The chain carries TRBV20-1 and TRBJ1-5, with D perhaps matching TRBD1 (6 bases). The germline V gene encodes CDR1 DFQATT and CDR2 SNEGSKA (reference sequence). The ends were cut back, 6 bases at V and 3 bases at J, with 15 bases in the middle. The CDR3 is made up of 14 amino acids.

This clonotype was counted ten times or more. The genes are TRBV6-1 and TRBJ2-3; 11 nucleotides line up with TRBD1. Trimming removed 4 bases from V and 4 bases from J; junction bases left unmatched: 1. The CDR3 length is 14 residues. In germline, CDR1 is MNHNS, CDR2 SASEGT. CDR3 sequence reads: CASSGTGGADTQYF. CDR3 DNA sequence: TGTGCCAGCAGTGGGACAGGGGGCGCAGATACGCAGTATTTT.

The chain has TRBV6-1 and TRBJ1-2; D is perhaps TRBD1 (5 bases). The germline V and J ends were trimmed by 6 bases and 3 bases, with 14 bases remaining between them. CDR3 length: 14 amino acids. The V gene's germline CDR1 is MNHNS and CDR2 SASEGT. DNA of the CDR3: TGTGCCAGCAGAACCCCGGGACGGGACTATGGCTACACCTTC. This encodes CASRTPGRDYGYTF.

This clonotype has ten or more counts. The chain couples TRBV9 to TRBJ2-2; D call uncertain. Germline-derived CDR1 and CDR2 are SGDLS and YYNGEE. V lost 0 bases and J lost 2, with 14 bases in between. The CDR3 length is 17 residues. CDR3 in amino acids: CASSVARTGGNTGELFF. For the CDR3, the DNA is TGTGCCAGCAGCGTAGCACGGACGGGTGGAAACACCGGGGAGCTGTTTTTT.

This chain connects TRBV5-6 to TRBJ2-2; no definite D call. CDR1 SGHDT and CDR2 YYEEEE come from the germline V gene. Trimming shortened V by 5 bases and J by 0 bases, and 11 bases separated the two germline ends. CDR3 size: 15 residues. The CDR3 is CASSQRVTNTGELFF. As DNA, the CDR3 is TGTGCCAGCAGTCAACGGGTGACGAACACCGGGGAGCTGTTTTTT.

The count of this clonotype is one. One junction end does not reproduce the germline sequence, and a read error may be involved. The rearrangement joins TRBV7-2 to TRBJ2-1, with D maybe TRBD2 (7 bases). Germline values: CDR1 SGHTA, CDR2 FQGNSA. The CDR3 length is 12 residues. The CDR3 region is CASSLAGGPPNF. In DNA, the CDR3 is TGTGCCAGCAGCTTAGCGGGGGGGCCACCGAACTTC.

The DNA for the CDR3 is TGTGCCAGCACCCGGGGGCTAGCGGGAGTGCACTCAGACACCGGGGAGCTGTTTTTT. It specifies CASTRGLAGVHSDTGELFF. V is TRBV6-2 or TRBV6-3 and J is TRBJ2-2, with 10 bases lining up with TRBD2. V gave up 7 bases and J gave up 3 bases; unmatched junction bases: 17. The CDR3 is 19 residues long. Germline values: CDR1 MNHEY, CDR2 SVGEGT.

The chain is built from TRBV27 and TRBJ2-1; D gene ambiguous. The CDR3 contains 18 residues. With 4 bases removed from V and 9 bases from J, the gap between germline ends came to 28 bases. Germline values: CDR1 MNHEY, CDR2 SMNVEV (reference sequence). The CDR3 DNA follows: TGTGCCAGCAGTTCAAGTACGGGTGGGGTCGTGGTTCTGGGTGAGCAGTTCTTC. Its translation: CASSSSTGGVVVLGEQFF.